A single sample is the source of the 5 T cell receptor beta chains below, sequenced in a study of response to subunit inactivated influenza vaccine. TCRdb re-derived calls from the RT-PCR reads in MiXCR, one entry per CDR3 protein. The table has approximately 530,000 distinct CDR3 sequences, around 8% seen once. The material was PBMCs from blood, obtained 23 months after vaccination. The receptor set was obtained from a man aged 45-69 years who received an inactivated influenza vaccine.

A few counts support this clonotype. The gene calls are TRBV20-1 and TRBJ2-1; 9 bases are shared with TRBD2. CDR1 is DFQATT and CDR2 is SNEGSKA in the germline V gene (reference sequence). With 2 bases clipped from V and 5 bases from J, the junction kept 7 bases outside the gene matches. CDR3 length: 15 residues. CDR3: CSARPGLAVNNEQFF. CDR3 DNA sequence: TGCAGTGCTAGACCGGGACTAGCAGTCAACAATGAGCAGTTCTTC.

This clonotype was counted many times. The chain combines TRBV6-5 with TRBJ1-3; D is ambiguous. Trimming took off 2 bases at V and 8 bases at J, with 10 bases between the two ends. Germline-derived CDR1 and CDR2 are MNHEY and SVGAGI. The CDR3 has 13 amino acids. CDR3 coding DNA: TGTGCCAGCAGTTACCGGGTCGGGGACACCATATATTTT. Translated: CASSYRVGDTIYF.

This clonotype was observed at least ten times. CDR3: CASKVSQQQVYNEQFF. The CDR3 DNA reads as TGTGCCAGCAAAGTTTCCCAACAGCAGGTCTACAATGAGCAGTTCTTC. This sequence joins TRBV12-3 or TRBV12-4 and TRBJ2-1; D remains unclear. This CDR3 is built from 16 residues. V lost 7 bases to trimming and J lost 3 bases, with 19 bases between them.

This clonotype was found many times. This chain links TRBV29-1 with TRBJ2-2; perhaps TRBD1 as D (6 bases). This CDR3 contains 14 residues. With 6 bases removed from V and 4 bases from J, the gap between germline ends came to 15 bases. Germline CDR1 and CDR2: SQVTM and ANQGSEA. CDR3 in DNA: TGCAGCGTCGCACGGGACACATCCACCGGGGAGCTGTTTTTT. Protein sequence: CSVARDTSTGELFF.

The CDR3 DNA reads TGTGCCAGCAGCTTAAGGGTAGCGGGAGGGCCAGGTGAGCAGTTCTTC. Its protein is CASSLRVAGGPGEQFF. This chain uses TRBV7-3 with TRBJ2-1; TRBD2 aligns across 11 bases. This CDR3 contains 16 residues. After removal of 1 base from V and 9 bases from J, the junction contained 8 bases not matched to a gene. The germline CDR1 and CDR2 sequences are SGHTA and FQGTGA.